Below are 15 T cell receptor beta chains sequenced from a single sample in a study of T cells after yellow fever vaccination. TCRdb analysed the 5' RACE reads with MiXCR anew, one entry per CDR3 protein. The sample lists around 300,000 distinct CDR3 sequences; roughly 13% were seen once. Here the sequenced sample was CD4+ T cells sorted from PBMCs, taken 45 days after the yellow fever booster vaccination. The receptor source for this set is a man aged 25 to 40 who received the YFV17D yellow fever vaccine.

The J gene is TRBJ2-2, the V gene TRBV20-1; unclear D gene. This CDR3 has 14 residues. Trimming took off 4 bases at V and 4 bases at J, with 13 bases between the two ends. From germline, CDR1 is DFQATT and CDR2 SNEGSKA (reference sequence). The CDR3 coding sequence is TGCAGTGCTACGAGAGACACGTCCACCGGGGAGCTGTTTTTT. It codes for CSATRDTSTGELFF.

This clonotype was detected a few times. The chain is built from TRBV20-1 and TRBJ2-1, with 12 nucleotides matching TRBD2. Germline CDR1 reads DFQATT; CDR2 reads SNEGSKA (reference sequence). The CDR3 consists of 16 residues. Trimming at V came to 6 bases and at J to 8 bases, leaving 14 bases not matched to a gene. As DNA, the CDR3 is TGCAGTGCCCGGGGGGTGCGTAGACTAGCGGGAGATGAGCAGTTCTTC. Protein: CSARGVRRLAGDEQFF.

For this clonotype: One end of the junction fails to match germline, which may point to a read error. The chain employs TRBV7-7 and TRBJ2-5; 9 bases fit TRBD2. Germline V gives CDR1 SSHAT, CDR2 FNYEAQ (reference sequence). The CDR3 loop spans 16 amino acids. The CDR3, as DNA: TGTGCTAGCAGCTTAGGTCTAGCGGGATTGGGAGAGACCCAGTACTTC. It yields the protein CASSLGLAGLGETQYF.

The V gene is TRBV12-3 or TRBV12-4, the J gene TRBJ1-3; no reliable D call. CDR3 length: 16 residues. V dropped 5 bases and J dropped 0 bases, with 14 bases sitting between them. The CDR3 loop is CASSRLAASSGNTIYF. CDR3 bases: TGTGCCAGCAGTCGATTGGCGGCGAGCTCTGGAAACACCATATATTTT.

The CDR3 bases are TGCAGTGAATCCGATGGGCCTCAAGAGACCCAGTACTTC. Amino acids: CSESDGPQETQYF. The chain is built from TRBV20-1 and TRBJ2-5, with D unresolved. Trimming took 7 bases from V and 2 from J, leaving 14 bases between them. This CDR3 contains 13 residues. In germline, CDR1 is DFQATT, CDR2 SNEGSKA (reference sequence).

This clonotype was counted a few times. This chain joins TRBV5-1 and TRBJ1-4; 7 bases agree with TRBD1. Trimming removed 0 bases from V and 6 bases from J; junction bases left unmatched: 5. Per the germline V gene, CDR1 is SGHRS and CDR2 is YFSETQ. The CDR3 runs to 15 residues. The chain's CDR3 is CASSLADRDDEKLFF. DNA for the CDR3: TGCGCCAGCAGCTTGGCAGACAGGGATGATGAAAAACTGTTTTTT.

The genes are TRBV20-1 and TRBJ2-7; 7 bases line up with TRBD1. Germline V gives CDR1 DFQATT, CDR2 SNEGSKA (reference sequence). Trimming removed 1 base from V and 4 bases from J; junction bases left unmatched: 16. The CDR3 covers 17 residues. As DNA, the CDR3 is TGCAGTGCTAGAGGTTATTGGGACAGCGCGAATCTATACGAGCAGTACTTC. As protein: CSARGYWDSANLYEQYF.

This clonotype was picked up many times. This rearrangement joins TRBV9 to TRBJ1-1; no clear D. CDR1 is SGDLS, CDR2 YYNGEE, per germline. The CDR3 runs to 13 residues. The germline V and J ends were trimmed by 0 bases and 2 bases, with 5 bases remaining between them. CDR3 in amino acids: CASSVAGNTEAFF. CDR3 sequence (DNA): TGTGCCAGCAGCGTAGCCGGAAACACTGAAGCTTTCTTT.

The chain carries TRBV24-1 and TRBJ2-1; 9 bases fit TRBD2. Germline assignment: CDR1 KGHDR and CDR2 SFDVKD. After removal of 4 bases from V and 0 bases from J, the junction contained 12 bases not matched to a gene. This CDR3 is built from 19 residues. The CDR3 loop is CATSEPNAGGRGSYNEQFF. DNA of the CDR3: TGTGCCACCAGTGAACCCAACGCGGGCGGGAGGGGCTCCTACAATGAGCAGTTCTTC.

This clonotype came up a few times. The V gene is TRBV20-1, the J gene TRBJ1-2; tentatively, D is TRBD1 (5 bases). Trimming stripped 6 bases from V and 5 bases from J, with 19 bases between. The CDR3 is made up of 14 amino acids. Germline CDR1 DFQATT, CDR2 SNEGSKA (reference sequence). The CDR3: CSAEQAIPPYGYTF. The DNA for the CDR3 is TGCAGTGCGGAACAGGCGATCCCGCCTTATGGCTACACCTTC.

This clonotype turned up a few times. The chain recombines TRBV5-1 with TRBJ2-3; 11 nucleotides agree with TRBD2. The CDR3 covers 18 residues. Per the germline V gene, CDR1 is SGHRS and CDR2 is YFSETQ. The J segment lost 4 bases and the V segment lost 0 bases, leaving 10 bases of the junction unmatched. This chain's CDR3 is CASSLAWASGRLADTQYF. Written as DNA, the CDR3 is TGCGCCAGCAGCTTGGCCTGGGCTAGCGGGAGGTTGGCAGATACGCAGTATTTT.

This clonotype has more than one count but fewer than ten. The CDR3 nucleotides are TGTGCCAGCAGCTTAGACCCTACTAGCTATGGCTACACCTTC. This encodes CASSLDPTSYGYTF. V usage is TRBV11-2 and J usage is TRBJ1-2; D call uncertain. CDR3 size: 14 residues. The V gene lost 0 bases and the J gene lost 4 bases, with 9 bases spanning the gap. Germline V gene sequence: CDR1 SGHAT, CDR2 FQNNGV.

The V and J genes are TRBV11-2 and TRBJ2-7, with D tentatively TRBD2 (7 bases). In germline, CDR1 is SGHAT, CDR2 FQNNGV. Trimming took 8 bases from V and 5 from J, leaving 13 bases between them. This CDR3 has 12 amino acids. In nucleotides, the CDR3 is TGTGCCAGCTCGAGGGGGGGCAACGAGCAGTACTTC. Translation gives CASSRGGNEQYF.

The rearrangement links TRBV7-2 to TRBJ2-3; tentatively, D is TRBD1 or TRBD2 (6 bases each). The CDR3 loop spans 14 amino acids. CDR1 and CDR2 (germline): SGHTA, FQGNSA. Trimming pared 6 bases from V and 6 bases from J, leaving 16 bases between. CDR3 DNA sequence: TGTGCCAGCAGGCGGGACGGGGGCAGCGATACGCAGTATTTT. Translating gives CASRRDGGSDTQYF.

The chain has TRBV6-2 or TRBV6-3 and TRBJ1-1, with D possibly TRBD1 on 5 matching bases. Per germline, CDR1 MNHEY and CDR2 SVGEGT. The CDR3 consists of 15 residues. Trimming stripped 7 bases from V and 4 bases from J, with 19 bases between. The CDR3 nucleotides are TGTGCCAGCACCGATCCGGGACGAACCACCACTGAAGCTTTCTTT. Translation: CASTDPGRTTTEAFF.